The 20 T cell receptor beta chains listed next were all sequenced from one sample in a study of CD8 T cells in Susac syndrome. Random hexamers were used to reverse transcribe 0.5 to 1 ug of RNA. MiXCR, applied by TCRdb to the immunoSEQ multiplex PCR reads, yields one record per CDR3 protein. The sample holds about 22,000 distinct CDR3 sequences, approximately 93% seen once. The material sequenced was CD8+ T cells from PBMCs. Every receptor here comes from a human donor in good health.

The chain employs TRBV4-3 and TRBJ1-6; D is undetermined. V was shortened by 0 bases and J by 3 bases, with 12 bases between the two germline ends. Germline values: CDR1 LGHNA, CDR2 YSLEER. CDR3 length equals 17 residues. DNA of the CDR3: TGCGCCAGCAGCCAAGATCTTGGGCATTTCTATAATTCACCCCTCCACTTT. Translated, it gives CASSQDLGHFYNSPLHF.

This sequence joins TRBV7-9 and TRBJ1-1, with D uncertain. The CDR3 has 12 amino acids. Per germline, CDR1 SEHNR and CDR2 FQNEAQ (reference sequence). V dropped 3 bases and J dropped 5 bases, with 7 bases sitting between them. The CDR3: CASSFSGTEAFF. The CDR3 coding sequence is TGTGCCAGCAGCTTTAGCGGGACTGAAGCTTTCTTT.

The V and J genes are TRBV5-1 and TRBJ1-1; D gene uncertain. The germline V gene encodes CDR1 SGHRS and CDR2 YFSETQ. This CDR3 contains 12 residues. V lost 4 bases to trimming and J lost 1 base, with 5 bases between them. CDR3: CASSTENTEAFF. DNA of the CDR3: TGCGCCAGCAGCACTGAGAACACTGAAGCTTTCTTT.

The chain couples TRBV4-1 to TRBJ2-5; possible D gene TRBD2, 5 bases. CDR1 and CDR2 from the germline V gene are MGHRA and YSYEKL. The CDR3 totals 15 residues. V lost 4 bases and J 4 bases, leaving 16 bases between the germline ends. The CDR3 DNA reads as TGCGCCAGCAGCCCCCTCGGGGAAGGTGGAGAGACCCAGTACTTC. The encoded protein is CASSPLGEGGETQYF.

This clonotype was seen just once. The CDR3 DNA follows: TGCAGTGCTAGAGAACCCGGGACAGGGGGCACCATATATTTT. Translating it yields CSAREPGTGGTIYF. The chain joins TRBV20-1 to TRBJ1-3; 11 bases match TRBD1. There are 14 residues in the CDR3. Germline lookup yields CDR1 DFQATT and CDR2 SNEGSKA (reference sequence). Germline trimming cut 0 bases from V and 9 bases from J; bases unmatched to any gene: 4.

CDR3 sequence (DNA): TGTGCCACCAGCAGAGAAAACTACAGATTCTCCTACAATGAGCAGTTCTTC. It specifies CATSRENYRFSYNEQFF. The chain recombines TRBV15 with TRBJ2-1; D is ambiguous. Germline V gene lookup returns CDR1 LNHNV and CDR2 YYDKDF (reference sequence). The V end lost 0 bases, the J end lost 0 bases, and 12 bases lay between the germline ends. The CDR3 is 17 amino acids.

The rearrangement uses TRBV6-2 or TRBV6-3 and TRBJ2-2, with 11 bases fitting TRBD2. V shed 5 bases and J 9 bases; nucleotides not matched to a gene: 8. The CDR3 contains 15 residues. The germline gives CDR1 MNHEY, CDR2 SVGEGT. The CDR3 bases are TGTGCCAGCAGTGAGGGACTAGCGGCCCCGAGGGAGCTGTTTTTT. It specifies CASSEGLAAPRELFF.

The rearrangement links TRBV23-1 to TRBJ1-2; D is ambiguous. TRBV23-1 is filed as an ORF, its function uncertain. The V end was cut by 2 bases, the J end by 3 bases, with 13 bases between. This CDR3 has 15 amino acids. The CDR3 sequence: CASSQDPFEDYGYTF. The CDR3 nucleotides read TGCGCCAGCAGTCAAGACCCCTTTGAGGACTATGGCTACACCTTC.

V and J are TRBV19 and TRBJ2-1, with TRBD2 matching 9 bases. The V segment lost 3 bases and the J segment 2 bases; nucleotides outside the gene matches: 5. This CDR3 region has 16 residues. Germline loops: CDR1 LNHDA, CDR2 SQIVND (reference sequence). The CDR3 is CASSMVAGDPYNEQFF. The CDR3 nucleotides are TGTGCCAGTAGTATGGTAGCGGGGGACCCCTACAATGAGCAGTTCTTC.

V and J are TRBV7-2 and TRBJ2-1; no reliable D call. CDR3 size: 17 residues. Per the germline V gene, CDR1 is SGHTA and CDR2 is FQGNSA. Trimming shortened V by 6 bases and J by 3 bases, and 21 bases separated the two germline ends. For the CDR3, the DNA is TGTGCCAGCAGGCTTAGGTCCGGGCTACGTCACTACAATGAGCAGTTCTTC. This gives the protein CASRLRSGLRHYNEQFF.

The CDR3 sequence is CSAPLSVRELFF. The CDR3 DNA follows: TGCAGTGCCCCCCTGTCCGTCCGGGAGCTGTTTTTT. The chain joins TRBV20-1 to TRBJ2-2; D not resolved. Germline CDR1 reads DFQATT; CDR2 reads SNEGSKA (reference sequence). Trimming removed 6 bases from V and 9 bases from J, with 14 bases in between. The CDR3 is 12 residues long.

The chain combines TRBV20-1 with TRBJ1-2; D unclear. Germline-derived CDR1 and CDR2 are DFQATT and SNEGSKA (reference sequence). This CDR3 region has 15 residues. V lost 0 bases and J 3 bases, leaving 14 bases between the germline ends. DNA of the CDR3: TGCAGTGCTAGAGAGCCCTGGACGGCCGACTATGGCTACACCTTC. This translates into CSAREPWTADYGYTF.

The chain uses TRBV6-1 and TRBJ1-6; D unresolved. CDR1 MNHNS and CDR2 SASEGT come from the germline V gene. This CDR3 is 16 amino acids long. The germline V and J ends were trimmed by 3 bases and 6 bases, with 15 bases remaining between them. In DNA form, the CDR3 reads TGTGCCAGCAGTGATAGACCTACCAGGCCTAATTCACCCCTCCACTTT. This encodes CASSDRPTRPNSPLHF.

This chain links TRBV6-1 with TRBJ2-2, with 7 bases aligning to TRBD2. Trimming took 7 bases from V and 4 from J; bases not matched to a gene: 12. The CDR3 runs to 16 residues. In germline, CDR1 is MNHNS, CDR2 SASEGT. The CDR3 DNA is TGTGCCAGCACTAGATCGTGGGAGGGACTCACCGGGGAGCTGTTTTTT. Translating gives CASTRSWEGLTGELFF.

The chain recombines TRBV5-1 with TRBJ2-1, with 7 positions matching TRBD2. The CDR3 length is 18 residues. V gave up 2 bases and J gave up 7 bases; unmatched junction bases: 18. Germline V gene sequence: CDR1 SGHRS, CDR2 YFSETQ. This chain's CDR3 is CASSFLGPGVAGFNEQFF. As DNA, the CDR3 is TGCGCCAGCAGCTTTTTGGGCCCTGGGGTAGCGGGTTTTAATGAGCAGTTCTTC.

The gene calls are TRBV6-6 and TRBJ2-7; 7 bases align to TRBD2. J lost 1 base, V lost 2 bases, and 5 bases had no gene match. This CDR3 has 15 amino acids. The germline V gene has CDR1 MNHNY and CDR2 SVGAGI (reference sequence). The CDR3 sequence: CASSYGGGRSYEQYF. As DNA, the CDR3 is TGTGCCAGCAGTTACGGCGGGGGTAGATCCTACGAGCAGTACTTC.

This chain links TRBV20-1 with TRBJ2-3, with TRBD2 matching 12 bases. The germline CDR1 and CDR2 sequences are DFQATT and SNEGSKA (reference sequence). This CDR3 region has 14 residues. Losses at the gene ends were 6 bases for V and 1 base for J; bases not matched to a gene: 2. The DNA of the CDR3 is TGCAGTGCGAGGACTAGCGGGGGCACAGATACGCAGTATTTT. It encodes CSARTSGGTDTQYF.

The CDR3 sequence: CASTSGLTRNEQFF. CDR3 DNA sequence: TGTGCCAGCACTTCAGGGCTAACTAGGAATGAGCAGTTCTTC. The chain joins TRBV7-9 to TRBJ2-1, with D perhaps being TRBD1 or TRBD2 (5 bases each). The CDR3 is made up of 14 amino acids. Trimming removed 7 bases from V and 7 bases from J, with 17 bases in between. Looked up from germline, CDR1 is SEHNR and CDR2 is FQNEAQ (reference sequence).

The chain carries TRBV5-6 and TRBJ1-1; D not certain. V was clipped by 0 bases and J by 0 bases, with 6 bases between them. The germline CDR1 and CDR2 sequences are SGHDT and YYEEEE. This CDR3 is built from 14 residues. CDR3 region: CASSLGGMNTEAFF. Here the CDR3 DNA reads TGTGCCAGCAGCTTGGGAGGCATGAACACTGAAGCTTTCTTT.

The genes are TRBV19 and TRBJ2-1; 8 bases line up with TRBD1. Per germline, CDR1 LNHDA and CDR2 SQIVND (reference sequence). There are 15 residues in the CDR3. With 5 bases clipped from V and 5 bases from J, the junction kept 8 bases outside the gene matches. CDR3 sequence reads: CASSSSGTGHNEQFF. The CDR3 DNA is TGTGCCAGTAGTTCGTCCGGGACAGGCCACAATGAGCAGTTCTTC.